This T cell receptor (beta chain) emerged from a study of T cells after posttransplantation cyclophosphamide (TCRdb year 2016). With respect to the entire study: The study tracked T cell repertoire reconstitution by TRB sequencing after myeloablative bone marrow transplantation using posttransplantation cyclophosphamide as GVHD prophylaxis. Samples from some 40 PTCy-treated patients, along with samples from around 16 of their related bone marrow donors, underwent antigen receptor sequencing. Blood from every one of the 30 to 40 PTCy patients who had 1-year posttransplant specimens underwent TRB sequencing. In 3 patients, TRB sequencing was also performed on up to 3 more blood samples taken 2 to 5.2 years after transplant, and in a handful of patients, pretransplant blood was also TRB-sequenced. Because TRA and TRB clonality correlated tightly in about 9 samples, the subsequent TCR analyses were limited to TRB only. Public TRB sequences were searched against a database of over 3,000 sequences associated with responses to pathogens, tumor antigens, self-antigens and alloantigens.

The table lists this clone with many counts. What antigen it recognizes has not been identified. No qualities accompany the bases; no much larger clone lies one base away. Broad study findings and their caveats: The TRB repertoires of T cells infiltrating skin or the GI tract showed only limited overlap with the TRB repertoires found in blood. At 1-2 months, donor-recipient similarity was low but rose over the first year, and the later blood repertoires were often dominated by donor CD8+ memory clones. Across the approximately 42 patients, TRB clonality was highly associated with recipient CMV seropositivity and CMV reactivation, and diversity with PTCy was similar to that in the CNI/methotrexate controls.

The CDR3 sequence holds 16 residues, the cysteine and phenylalanine included. Of all the DNA, just the CDR3 is kept, 48 bases in frame from base 1. The germline V gene (reference sequence) specifies LNHDA as CDR1 and SQIVND as CDR2. V ends up 3 bases short and J 2 bases short, with an unmatched junction base count of 5. On the day of marrow donation, related bone marrow donors gave peripheral blood samples. Peripheral blood and bone marrow mononuclear cells were isolated by Ficoll-Hypaque density centrifugation and were cryopreserved. Genomic DNA was used for TRB sequencing, which was performed with the immunoSEQ assay at survey resolution or with the hsTCRB kit. The original methods were these. The immunoSEQ software was used for initial read processing, and the LymphoSeq R package was used for repertoire analyses. Clonality was computed as 1 minus normalized Shannon entropy, and a Gini coefficient was also calculated for each TRB dataset. Phenotypes of unsorted samples were inferred by mapping TRB sequences from sorted subsets of the recipient or donor onto the same recipient's unsorted samples. This is the immuneACCESS table as TCRdb keeps it, with only in-frame sequences that have V and J called. A part of the clones is gone; compared with another copy, unresolved V genes explain less than half, and the rest is unexplained. That table furnishes V, J and clone size, whereas the DNA furnished D and trimming. This sample shows about 40,000 clones, and none of them turns up only once. Jointly, the top ten make up 3.5% to 5.5% of the sample.

The specimen sequenced was PBMCs. The chain uses TRBV19 and TRBJ1-3, with 9 bases matching TRBD1. The receptor was isolated from a woman aged 45-65 years in good health and a related stem cell transplant donor. The bases read TGTGCCAGTAGTATCCGGGACAGGGATACTGGAAACACCATATATTTT. Its protein product is CASSIRDRDTGNTIYF.